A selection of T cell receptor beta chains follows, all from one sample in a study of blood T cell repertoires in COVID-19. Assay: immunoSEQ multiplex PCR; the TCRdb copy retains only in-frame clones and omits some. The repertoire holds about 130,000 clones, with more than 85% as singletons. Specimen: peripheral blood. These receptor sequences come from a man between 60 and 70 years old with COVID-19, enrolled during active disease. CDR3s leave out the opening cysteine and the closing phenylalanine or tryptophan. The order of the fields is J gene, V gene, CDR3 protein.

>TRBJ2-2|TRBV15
ATSRDQLAADTGELF
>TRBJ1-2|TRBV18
ASSPIQGGYT
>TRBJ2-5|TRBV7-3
ASSVTGGRGETQY
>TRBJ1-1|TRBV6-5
ASTRTGGYTEAF
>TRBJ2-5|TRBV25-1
ASTQTGVETQY
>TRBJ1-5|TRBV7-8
ASSSTSGQLFQPQH
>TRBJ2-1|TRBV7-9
ASSSRLAGIINEQF
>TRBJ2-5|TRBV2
ASMPGLAGGRRTQY
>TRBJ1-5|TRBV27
ASSRGTGTEDQPQH
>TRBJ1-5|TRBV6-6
ASSYVQGQPQH
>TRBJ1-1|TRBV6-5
ASSRQGRAF
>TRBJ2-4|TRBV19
ASSGAGVNLAKNIQY
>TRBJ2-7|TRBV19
ATARGHPYEQY
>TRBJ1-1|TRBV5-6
ASSPWTAPDTEAF
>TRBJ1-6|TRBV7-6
ASSLLATGGVGNSPLH
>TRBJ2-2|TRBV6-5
ASTRSGAGTGELF
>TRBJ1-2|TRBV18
ASSQRQGPNYGYT
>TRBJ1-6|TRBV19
ASSPLRTGESSYNSPLH
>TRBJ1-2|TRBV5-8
ATKDGLANYGYT
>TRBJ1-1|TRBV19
ASTTRGGWNTEAF
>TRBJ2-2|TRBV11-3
ASSPQGAVGELF
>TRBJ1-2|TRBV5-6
ASSRTGQGDGYT
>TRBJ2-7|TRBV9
ASSVATGSYEQY
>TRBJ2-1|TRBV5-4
ASSPMGGDEQF
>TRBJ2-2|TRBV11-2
ASRHPRGAGELF
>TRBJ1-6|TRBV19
ASHREQDSPLH
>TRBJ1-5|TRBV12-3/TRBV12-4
ASTLGTSRAQH
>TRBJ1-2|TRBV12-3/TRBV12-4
ASSLQENYGYT
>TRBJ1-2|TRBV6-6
ASSYTQGNGYGYT
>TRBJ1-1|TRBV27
ASSLGAGEKMNTEAF
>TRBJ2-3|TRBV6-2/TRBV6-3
ASSYSLVSFRQGPDTQY
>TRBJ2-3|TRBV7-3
ASSLQGASTDTQY
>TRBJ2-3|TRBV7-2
ASSLAAPSTDTQY
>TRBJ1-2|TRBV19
ASSISDSYGYT
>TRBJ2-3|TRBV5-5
ASSLGLTDTQY
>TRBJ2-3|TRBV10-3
AINSGGASGDTQY
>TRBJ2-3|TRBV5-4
ASRTRLADTQY
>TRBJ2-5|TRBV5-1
ASSPRTSGGVETQY
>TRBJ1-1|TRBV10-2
ASRGLVGKNTEAF
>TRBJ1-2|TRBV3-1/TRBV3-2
ASSPTGNYGYT
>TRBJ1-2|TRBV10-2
ASWDRGDYGYT
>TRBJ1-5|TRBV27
ASSSAYRDYQPQH
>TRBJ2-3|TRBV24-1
ATSDSGRAMDTQY
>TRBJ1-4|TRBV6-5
ASSSHYLGAGEKLF
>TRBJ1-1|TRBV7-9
ASSRQENTEAF
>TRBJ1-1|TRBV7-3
ASSPGQGNTEAF
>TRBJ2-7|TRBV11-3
ASSGGTVGRNEQY
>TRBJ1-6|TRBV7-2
ASSLTHQGSRYSPLH
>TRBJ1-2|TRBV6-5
ASSPPGEAWRNT